The clone carrying this T cell receptor (beta chain) was counted between two and nine times. Its antigen is unknown. These data are taken from a study of T cells in Graves' hyperthyroidism and ophthalmopathy. An absence of ophthalmopathy progression within 18 months meant stable Graves' hyperthyroidism. Participants, patients aged 18 to 65, had newly diagnosed hyperthyroidism with a duration under 2 months. Study-wide points: Blood also carried most thyroid clonotypes expanded above 0.001.

Amplified regions were TCR beta CDR3 sequences from RNA transcripts. The TCR CDR3 first-round RT-PCR relied on the HTBI primer set. TCRdb passed the multiplex PCR reads through MiXCR, listing each CDR3 protein once. This sample has around 560,000 distinct CDR3 sequences; 16% occur once, and the top ten carry around 19%. J was trimmed by 6 bases and V by 0 bases; bases with no gene match: 19. Germline CDR1 reads MNHEY; CDR2 reads SVGEGT. CDR3 length: 19 residues. The chain uses TRBV6-2 or TRBV6-3 and TRBJ2-5; 7 bases line up with TRBD1. The clonotype originates from a woman aged 18-29 years with Graves' hyperthyroidism. Source material: blood. As DNA, the CDR3 is TGTGCCAGCAGTTACTCGACTCAACCCATTGGGACAGTTCGGAAGACCCAGTACTTC. Amino acid sequence: CASSYSTQPIGTVRKTQYF.